This T cell receptor beta chain was recovered during a study of OX40 agonist ivuxolimab in advanced cancers. About the study: The treatment was a fully human IgG2 OX40 agonist, ivuxolimab. Study findings and constraints: More expanded clones were seen, on average, in CD8+ T cells than in CD4+. Low normalized T-cell clonal expansion was additionally recorded for some nonresponders.

This CDR3 region has 15 residues. Germline V lookup: CDR1 LNHDA, CDR2 SQIVND (reference sequence). Trimming took 8 bases from V and 3 from J; bases not matched to a gene: 10. At baseline, cycle 4 day 1, and cycle 7 day 1, blood was sampled. This clone was counted once. The antigen is unknown. Generated by immunoSEQ multiplex PCR, the TCRdb table keeps only in-frame clones and is missing some. The profile shows some 40,000 clones, roughly nine tenths of them singletons. The input for sequencing was CD4+ or CD8+ T cells sorted from blood, taken in a trial of the OX40 agonist ivuxolimab. This sequence originates from an adult with an advanced solid tumor such as melanoma, head and neck, liver or kidney cancer. This rearrangement joins TRBV19 to TRBJ2-5; 9 bases are shared with TRBD2. This chain's CDR3 is CASCDAGGAEETQYF. The CDR3 coding sequence is TGTGCCAGTTGTGATGCGGGGGGGGCAGAAGAGACCCAGTACTTC.